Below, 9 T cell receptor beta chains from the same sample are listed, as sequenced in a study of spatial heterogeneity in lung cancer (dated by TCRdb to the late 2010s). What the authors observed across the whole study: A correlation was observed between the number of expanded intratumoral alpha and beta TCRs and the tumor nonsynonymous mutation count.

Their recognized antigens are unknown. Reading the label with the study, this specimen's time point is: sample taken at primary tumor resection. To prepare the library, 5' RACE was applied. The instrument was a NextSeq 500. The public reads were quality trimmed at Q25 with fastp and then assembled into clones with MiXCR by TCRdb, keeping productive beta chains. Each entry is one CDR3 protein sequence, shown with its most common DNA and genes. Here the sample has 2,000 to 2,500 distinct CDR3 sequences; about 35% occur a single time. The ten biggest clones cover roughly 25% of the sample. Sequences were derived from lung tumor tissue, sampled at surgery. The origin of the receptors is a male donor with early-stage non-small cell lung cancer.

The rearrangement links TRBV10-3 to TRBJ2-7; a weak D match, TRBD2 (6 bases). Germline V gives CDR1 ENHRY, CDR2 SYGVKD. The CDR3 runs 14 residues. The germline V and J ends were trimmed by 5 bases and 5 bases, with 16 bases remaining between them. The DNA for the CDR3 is TGTGCCATCAGTACACGCGGGATTCTGAACGAGCAGTACTTC. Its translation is CAISTRGILNEQYF.

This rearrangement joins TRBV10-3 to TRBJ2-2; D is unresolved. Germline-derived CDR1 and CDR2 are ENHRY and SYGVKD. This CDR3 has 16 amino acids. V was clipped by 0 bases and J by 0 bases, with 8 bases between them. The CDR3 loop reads CAISESGLPNTGELFF. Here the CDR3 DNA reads TGTGCCATCAGTGAGTCGGGCCTCCCGAACACCGGGGAGCTGTTTTTT.

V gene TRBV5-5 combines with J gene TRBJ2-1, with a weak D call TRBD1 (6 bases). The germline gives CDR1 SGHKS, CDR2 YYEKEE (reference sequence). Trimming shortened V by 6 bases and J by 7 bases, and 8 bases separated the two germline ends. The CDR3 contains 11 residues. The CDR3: CASTQGNEQFF. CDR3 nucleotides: TGTGCCAGCACCCAGGGGAATGAGCAGTTCTTC. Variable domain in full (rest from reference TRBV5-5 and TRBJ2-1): DAGVTQSPTHLIKTRGQQVTLRCSPISGHKSVSWYQQVLGQGPQFIFQYYEKEERGRGNFPDRFSARQFPNYSSELNVNALLLGDSALYLCASTQGNEQFFGPGTRLTVL.

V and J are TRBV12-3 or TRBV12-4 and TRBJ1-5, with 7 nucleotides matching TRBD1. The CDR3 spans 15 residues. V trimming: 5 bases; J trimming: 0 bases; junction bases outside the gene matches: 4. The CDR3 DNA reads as TGTGCCAGCAGTCACAGGGGCCTTAGCAATCAGCCCCAGCATTTT. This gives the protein CASSHRGLSNQPQHF.

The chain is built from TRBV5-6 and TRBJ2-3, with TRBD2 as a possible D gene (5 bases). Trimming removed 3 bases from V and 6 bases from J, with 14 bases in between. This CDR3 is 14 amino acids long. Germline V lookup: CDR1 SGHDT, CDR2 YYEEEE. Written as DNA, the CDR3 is TGTGCCAGCAGCTCGAGCGGTGGGCTGGATACGCAGTATTTT. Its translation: CASSSSGGLDTQYF.

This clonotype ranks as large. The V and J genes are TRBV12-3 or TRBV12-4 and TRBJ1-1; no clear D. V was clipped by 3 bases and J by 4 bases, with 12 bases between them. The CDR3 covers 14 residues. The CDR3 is CASSLGGSGTEAFF. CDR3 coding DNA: TGTGCCAGCAGTTTGGGAGGGTCGGGCACTGAAGCTTTCTTT.

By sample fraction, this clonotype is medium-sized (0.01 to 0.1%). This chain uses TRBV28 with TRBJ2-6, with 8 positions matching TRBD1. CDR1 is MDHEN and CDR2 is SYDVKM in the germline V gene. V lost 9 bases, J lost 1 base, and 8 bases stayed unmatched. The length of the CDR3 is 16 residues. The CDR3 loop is CARPGQGKSGANVLTF. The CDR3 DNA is TGTGCCAGACCAGGACAGGGTAAATCTGGGGCCAACGTCCTGACTTTC.

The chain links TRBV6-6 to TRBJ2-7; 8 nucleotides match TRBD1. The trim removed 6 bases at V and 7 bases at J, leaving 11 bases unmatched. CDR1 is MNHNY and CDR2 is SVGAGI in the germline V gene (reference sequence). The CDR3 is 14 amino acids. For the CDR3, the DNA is TGTGCCAGCAGCCAGGGGGCAAGTACGATGGAGCAGTACTTC. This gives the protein CASSQGASTMEQYF.

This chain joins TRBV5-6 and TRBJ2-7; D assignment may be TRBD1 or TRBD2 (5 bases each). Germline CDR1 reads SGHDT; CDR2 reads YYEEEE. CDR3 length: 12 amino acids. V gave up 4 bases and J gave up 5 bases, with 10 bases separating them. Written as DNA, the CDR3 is TGTGCCAGCAGCCGGGACGGAGACGAGCAGTACTTC. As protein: CASSRDGDEQYF. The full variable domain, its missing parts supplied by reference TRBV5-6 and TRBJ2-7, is DAGVTQSPTHLIKTRGQQVTLRCSPKSGHDTVSWYQQALGQGPQFIFQYYEEEERQRGNFPDRFSGHQFPNYSSELNVNALLLGDSALYLCASSRDGDEQYFGPGTRLTVT.